This TCR beta chain derives from a study of neoadjuvant nivolumab and ipilimumab in lung cancer. Study in general: The combination arm added day-1 ipilimumab 1 mg/kg to nivolumab 3 mg/kg on days 1, 15, 29.

Germline V lookup: CDR1 ENHRY, CDR2 SYGVKD. The CDR3 has 15 residues. V was cut by 0 bases and J by 11 bases, with 14 bases left in between. Regarding this clone: Its antigen is unknown.

Whole-study results and caveats: Blood richness before therapy tracked richness in tumors resected after neoadjuvant therapy. TCR richness and clonality were higher in tumors than adjacent uninvolved lung. From pretherapy to surgery, tumor richness and clonality rose with dual therapy.

Profiling relied on immunoSEQ multiplex PCR, and the TCRdb table lists in-frame clones only, not all of them. The sample has some 28,000 clones, 83% seen once. The sequencing used tumor tissue, collected after neoadjuvant nivolumab, alone or with ipilimumab, at or shortly before surgery. This TCR derives from an adult with non-small cell lung cancer. J is TRBJ1-6 and V is TRBV10-3; the D gene is possibly TRBD1 (5 bases). For the CDR3, the DNA is TGTGCCATCAGTGAGTCCGGGGGAGACGAGACACCCCTCCACTTT. Residues: CAISESGGDETPLHF.